This is a list of T cell receptor beta chains from one sample in a study of T cell changes during pregnancy in multiple sclerosis. The method was immunoSEQ multiplex PCR; TCRdb's version includes in-frame clones alone and lacks a portion of them. Of 70,000 to 85,000 clones in the sample, roughly 94% were seen once. Sequences were derived from peripheral blood, sampled before pregnancy. These TCRs come from a female donor with multiple sclerosis, enrolled in a pregnancy study. Each CDR3 is given with its conserved first and last residue. A D gene is named only where the DNA matches it firmly. Clone size, where shown, is once, few, many, or a class for clones that have expanded.

-	TRBD2	21	TRBV7-6	TRBJ2-1	CASSPGALGLAGGSSYNEQFF	TGTGCCAGCAGCCCCGGGGCCCTGGGACTAGCGGGGGGGAGCTCCTACAATGAGCAGTTCTTC
-	TRBD2	14	TRBV2	TRBJ2-7	CASSESGATYEQYF	TGTGCCAGCAGTGAGAGCGGGGCAACCTACGAGCAGTACTTC
-	TRBD1	12	TRBV14	TRBJ1-1	CASSPGGTEAFF	TGTGCCAGCAGCCCAGGGGGCACTGAAGCTTTCTTT
-	TRBD1	15	TRBV9	TRBJ2-2	CASSVGQANTGELFF	TGTGCCAGCAGCGTTGGACAGGCGAACACCGGGGAGCTGTTTTTT
-	-	12	TRBV5-4	TRBJ2-2	CASSFFTGELFF	TGTGCCAGCAGCTTCTTCACCGGGGAGCTGTTTTTT
-	TRBD2	16	TRBV5-4	TRBJ2-3	CASSLAGGLESDTQYF	TGTGCCAGCAGCTTGGCCGGGGGACTAGAATCAGATACGCAGTATTTT
once	-	15	TRBV10-3	TRBJ2-5	CAISDQTEYQETQYF	TGTGCCATCAGTGACCAGACAGAGTACCAAGAGACCCAGTACTTC
-	TRBD2	17	TRBV2	TRBJ2-2	CASRFDSGGADTGELFF	TGTGCCAGCAGATTTGATAGCGGGGGGGCCGACACCGGGGAGCTGTTTTTT
-	TRBD1	16	TRBV19	TRBJ1-5	CASSKRPGQINQPQHF	TGTGCCAGTAGCAAACGTCCGGGACAGATCAATCAGCCCCAGCATTTT
-	-	14	TRBV28	TRBJ1-3	CASISRAVGNTIYF	TGTGCCAGCATTTCCAGGGCGGTAGGAAACACCATATATTTT
-	TRBD1	18	TRBV27	TRBJ1-1	CASSRDPGQGKENTEAFF	TGTGCCAGCAGCCGGGACCCGGGACAGGGTAAGGAGAACACTGAAGCTTTCTTT
-	-	11	TRBV29-1	TRBJ1-2	CSVGETYGYTF	TGCAGCGTTGGGGAGACCTATGGCTACACCTTC
-	TRBD1	16	TRBV14	TRBJ1-2	CASSQEDRGLRGGYTF	TGTGCCAGCAGCCAAGAGGACAGGGGTCTAAGGGGTGGCTACACCTTC
-	-	14	TRBV27	TRBJ1-2	CASSFVPGGYGYTF	TGTGCCAGCAGTTTTGTCCCTGGCGGCTATGGCTACACCTTC
-	-	14	TRBV11-2	TRBJ2-7	CASSLVGLRYEQYF	TGTGCCAGCAGCTTAGTCGGGTTGCGCTACGAGCAGTACTTC
-	TRBD1	14	TRBV29-1	TRBJ1-2	CSVATSTGVGGYTF	TGCAGCGTAGCAACCTCAACAGGGGTCGGAGGCTACACCTTC
-	TRBD2	16	TRBV7-8	TRBJ2-1	CASSPVGGSPYNEQFF	TGTGCCAGCAGCCCGGTCGGGGGGTCCCCCTACAATGAGCAGTTCTTC
-	TRBD2	16	TRBV6-1	TRBJ2-5	CASSEWGGGHQETQYF	TGTGCCAGCAGTGAGTGGGGCGGGGGGCACCAAGAGACCCAGTACTTC
once	-	14	TRBV5-4	TRBJ2-1	CASSFFSGFNEQFF	TGTGCCAGCAGCTTCTTCTCAGGGTTCAATGAGCAGTTCTTC
once	-	15	TRBV6-1	TRBJ1-2	CASSEDRVPNYGYTF	TGTGCCAGCAGTGAAGATCGGGTTCCCAACTATGGCTACACCTTC
-	TRBD2	17	TRBV10-3	TRBJ2-3	CAISDWRGGSRTDTQYF	TGTGCCATCAGTGATTGGCGGGGGGGCAGTCGGACAGATACGCAGTATTTT
-	-	14	TRBV6-5	TRBJ2-7	CASSRNGLDYEQYF	TGTGCCAGCAGTCGGAATGGGCTCGACTACGAGCAGTACTTC
-	-	12	TRBV10-3	TRBJ2-1	CAIRSIGDEQFF	TGTGCCATCAGGTCAATAGGGGATGAGCAGTTCTTC
-	-	17	TRBV10-3	TRBJ2-3	CAISGGASPIGTDTQYF	TGTGCCATCAGTGGGGGAGCATCGCCCATTGGCACGGATACGCAGTATTTT
once	TRBD1	14	TRBV6-1	TRBJ2-2	CASGQTGGTGELFF	TGTGCCAGCGGCCAGACAGGGGGCACCGGGGAGCTGTTTTTT
-	-	17	TRBV7-8	TRBJ1-4	CASSSSAGGGSNEKLFF	TGTGCCAGCAGCTCCTCCGCGGGGGGAGGGTCTAATGAAAAACTGTTTTTT
-	-	14	TRBV27	TRBJ1-2	CASSSPDRTGGYTF	TGTGCCAGCAGTTCCCCCGACAGGACGGGTGGCTACACCTTC
-	-	15	TRBV5-5	TRBJ1-1	CASSLAGERNTEAFF	TGTGCCAGCAGCTTGGCGGGGGAGAGGAACACTGAAGCTTTCTTT
-	-	14	TRBV2	TRBJ1-5	CASSGTLGNQPQHF	TGTGCCAGCAGTGGAACACTAGGCAATCAGCCCCAGCATTTT